The sequence of this T cell receptor beta chain was determined in a study of blood T cell repertoires in COVID-19. Study as a whole: Sites across the United States, Italy and Spain contributed samples from acute and convalescent COVID-19. PBMCs, B-cell-depleted T cells, or T cells provided the cDNA or gDNA that made up the material.

Original methodology: Nucleated cell number was recorded as an estimate derived from reference gene primer amplification. Measured with immunoSEQ multiplex PCR; TCRdb has only the in-frame clones, and not every one. The V and J calls and clone size were taken over from that table, and D and trimming were inferred from the DNA. In the table there are around 99,000 clones, less than 85% of which are singletons. The V gene's germline CDR1 is SGHDN and CDR2 FVKESK. With 4 bases removed from V and 11 bases from J, the gap between germline ends came to 17 bases. CDR3 length equals 13 residues. The sequence derives from a human donor in a cohort sampled during active or convalescent COVID-19. Sample: peripheral blood. This chain uses TRBV14 with TRBJ1-1, with D unresolved. The DNA of the CDR3 is TGTGCCAGCAGCCGAAGCGGCGTGGAATGGGCTTTCTTT. Translation: CASSRSGVEWAFF.